This is a list of T cell receptor beta chains from one sample in a study of blood T cell repertoires in COVID-19. The protocol was immunoSEQ multiplex PCR, while the TCRdb copy is restricted to in-frame clones and leaves out a portion. In the table there are about 160,000 clones, about 80% of which are singletons. Material: peripheral blood. The receptors derive from a woman over 75 with acute or convalescent COVID-19. Each CDR3 is given with its conserved first and last residue.

V: TRBV3-1/TRBV3-2; J: TRBJ1-1; CDR3: CASSSTVNTEAFF
V: TRBV2; J: TRBJ1-2; CDR3: CATTTGTGYGYTF
V: TRBV12-3/TRBV12-4; J: TRBJ1-4; CDR3: CASSLDRGAKLFF
V: TRBV11-2; J: TRBJ1-2; CDR3: CASSLPGQGRSYGYTF
V: TRBV20-1; J: TRBJ2-3; CDR3: CSASLRGTSTDTQYF
V: TRBV11-2; J: TRBJ2-7; CDR3: CASSTGGARTEQYF
V: TRBV18; J: TRBJ2-1; CDR3: CASSLAGGPGDEQFF
V: TRBV11-3; J: TRBJ1-1; CDR3: CASSLERGRGYMNTEAFF
V: TRBV7-2; J: TRBJ1-2; CDR3: CASSPQQDSFYGYTF
V: TRBV7-7; J: TRBJ1-2; CDR3: CASSLEGDRERSEGGYTF
V: TRBV5-6; J: TRBJ2-5; CDR3: CASSMRLAGGPETQYF
V: TRBV18; J: TRBJ2-5; CDR3: CASSPPAGFQETQYF
V: TRBV6-5; J: TRBJ1-3; CDR3: CASSYGGKEAGNTIYF
V: TRBV5-1; J: TRBJ2-7; CDR3: CASSETSGGPGEQYF
V: TRBV6-5; J: TRBJ1-6; CDR3: CASSIHSYNSPLHF
V: TRBV29-1; J: TRBJ1-2; CDR3: CSVLGGGSDYGYTF
V: TRBV11-2; J: TRBJ2-1; CDR3: CASSLVGYNEQFF
V: TRBV30; J: TRBJ1-4; CDR3: CAWSGFGRGDEKLFF
V: TRBV28; J: TRBJ1-5; CDR3: CASSFGRGGQPQHF
V: TRBV2; J: TRBJ2-7; CDR3: CASSSTVYEQYF
V: TRBV18; J: TRBJ2-5; CDR3: CASSPLTSGGQETQYF
V: TRBV6-4; J: TRBJ1-5; CDR3: CASSDPSMVGQGCNQPQHF
V: TRBV19; J: TRBJ1-6; CDR3: CASSIGAGGDSPLHF
V: TRBV3-1/TRBV3-2; J: TRBJ2-1; CDR3: CASSQSISYNEQFF
V: TRBV2; J: TRBJ2-1; CDR3: CASTDGSYNEQFF
V: TRBV13; J: TRBJ1-2; CDR3: CASSPRPGQPNYGYTF
V: TRBV5-1; J: TRBJ2-2; CDR3: CASSLAISLTNTGELFF
V: TRBV4-2; J: TRBJ2-1; CDR3: CASSQELALTNNEQFF
V: TRBV5-6; J: TRBJ1-2; CDR3: CASSLGQAGGGYTF
V: TRBV19; J: TRBJ2-3; CDR3: CASSTTGLQTDTQYF
V: TRBV20-1; J: TRBJ2-1; CDR3: CSASSQGPGEQFF
V: TRBV28; J: TRBJ1-5; CDR3: CASSSQAQPQHF
V: TRBV7-2; J: TRBJ2-3; CDR3: CASSLGRGLAHRTQYF
V: TRBV19; J: TRBJ1-2; CDR3: CASSNLMGYTF
V: TRBV7-3; J: TRBJ1-1; CDR3: CASSLNSADTEAFF
V: TRBV7-9; J: TRBJ1-2; CDR3: CASSSLPYGYTF
V: TRBV21-1; J: TRBJ1-5; CDR3: CASSKRDKSFYGPNQPQHF
V: TRBV28; J: TRBJ1-1; CDR3: CASRYSRGLLTEAFF
V: TRBV5-1; J: TRBJ2-1; CDR3: CASSPQTSAYNEQFF
V: TRBV11-2; J: TRBJ2-1; CDR3: CASSLDPGLSDKFF
V: TRBV28; J: TRBJ2-7; CDR3: CASSLTGKVYEQYF
V: TRBV9; J: TRBJ1-2; CDR3: CASSVGRVGGSGIYGYTF
V: TRBV5-1; J: TRBJ2-1; CDR3: CASSPWGGSTTNEQFF
V: TRBV21-1; J: TRBJ2-4; CDR3: CASSKRGAKNIQYF
V: TRBV24-1; J: TRBJ1-1; CDR3: CATSGGQLPYLNTEAFF
V: TRBV6-5; J: TRBJ2-3; CDR3: CASSQTSSDTQYF
V: TRBV25-1; J: TRBJ2-7; CDR3: CASRLGVTYEQYF
V: TRBV19; J: TRBJ2-2; CDR3: CASSILAGGTGELFF
V: TRBV7-3; J: TRBJ1-1; CDR3: CASSFTGGQITEAFF